This T cell receptor beta chain was sequenced during a study of CD8 T cells in Susac syndrome. When the RNA was reverse transcribed, random hexamers were used with an input of roughly 0.45 to 1 ug. Coverage of TCR beta CDR3 amplification by immunoSEQ multiplex PCR extended to 54 Vbeta and 13 Jbeta. TCRdb reprocessed the immunoSEQ multiplex PCR reads via MiXCR and lists one record per CDR3 protein. This sample has some 80,000 distinct CDR3 sequences, with roughly 93% found just once. The CDR3 totals 17 residues. V dropped 5 bases and J dropped 0 bases, with 14 bases sitting between them. CD8+ and CD4+ T cells from blood underwent TCR beta sequencing. About this clonotype itself: Its specificity is unknown.

Study-wide points: The relatively small number of individuals in the TCR sequencing and HLA analysis was acknowledged by the study.

The sequenced sample consisted of CD8+ T cells from PBMCs. The sequence derives from a human donor in good health. The J gene is TRBJ2-6, the V gene TRBV12-3 or TRBV12-4, with a tentative D call TRBD2 (5 bases). This chain's CDR3 is CASSPLREGSGANVLTF. The CDR3 nucleotides are TGTGCCAGCAGTCCCCTAAGAGAGGGCTCTGGGGCCAACGTCCTGACTTTC.